In its sample, the clone carrying this T cell receptor (beta chain) was seen a few times. This entry belongs to a study of T-cell memory formation after mild COVID-19. Study-level information: Each donor largely had its own TCR clusters.

TCR alpha and TCR beta cDNA libraries with sample barcodes and UMIs came from 5'RACE using constant-segment primers. From the 5' RACE reads, TCRdb called clonotypes with MiXCR, one entry per CDR3 protein. The sample records 170,000 or so distinct CDR3 sequences, over 20% being singletons. Sequences were obtained from PBMCs or a T cell subset sorted from them (not recorded which). The receptor comes from an adult woman who had mild COVID-19 (a few samples of this study predate the infection). Cell type and time point are not known.

CDR3 DNA sequence: TGCGCCAGCAGCTTCGGTAATACGCAGTATTTT. It translates to CASSFGNTQYF. The chain joins TRBV5-1 to TRBJ2-3; D is uncertain. CDR1 is SGHRS, CDR2 YFSETQ, per germline. The CDR3 contains 11 residues. V was pared by 2 bases and J by 7 bases, with 5 bases between.